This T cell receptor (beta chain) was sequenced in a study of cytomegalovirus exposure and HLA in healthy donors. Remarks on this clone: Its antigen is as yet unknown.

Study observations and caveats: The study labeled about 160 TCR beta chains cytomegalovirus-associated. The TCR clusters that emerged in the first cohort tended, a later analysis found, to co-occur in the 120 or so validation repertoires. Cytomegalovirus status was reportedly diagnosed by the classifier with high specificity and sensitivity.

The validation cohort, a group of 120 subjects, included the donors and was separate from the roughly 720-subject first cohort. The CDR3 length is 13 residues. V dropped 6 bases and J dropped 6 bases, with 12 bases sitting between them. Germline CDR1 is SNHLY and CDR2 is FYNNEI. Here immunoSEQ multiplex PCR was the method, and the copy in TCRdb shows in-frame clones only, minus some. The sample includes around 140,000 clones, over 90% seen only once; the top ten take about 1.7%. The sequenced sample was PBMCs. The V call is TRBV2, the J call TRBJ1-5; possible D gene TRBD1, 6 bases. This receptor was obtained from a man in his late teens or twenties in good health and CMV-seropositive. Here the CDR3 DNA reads TGTGCCAGCAGCCCCCAGGGGATTCAGCCCCAGCATTTT. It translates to CASSPQGIQPQHF.